These 2 T cell receptor beta chains came from one sample sequenced in a study of blood T cell repertoires in COVID-19 (dated by TCRdb to the early 2020s). The library came from the immunoSEQ multiplex PCR assay. TCRdb carries this immuneACCESS record with in-frame sequences only. Its versions omit some clonotypes, under half of them owing to an unresolved V gene in the studies checked, with the rest unexplained. The table for this sample lists more than 250,000 clones; 70% to 90% of them were counted only once. Of the sample, less than 2.5% falls within the top ten clones. The source material was PBMCs or T cells enriched from blood (not recorded which). These receptors were collected from a man between 25 and 39 years old who had recovered from COVID-19.

V is TRBV4-2 and J is TRBJ2-3, with 12 bases that match TRBD2. The V segment lost 0 bases and the J segment 4 bases; nucleotides outside the gene matches: 5. The germline V gene encodes CDR1 LGHNA and CDR2 YNFKEQ. This CDR3 comprises 17 residues. CDR3 loop: CASSQDLAGGRADTQYF. CDR3 coding DNA: TGTGCCAGCAGCCAAGACCTAGCGGGGGGGCGGGCAGATACGCAGTATTTT.

The V call is TRBV2, the J call TRBJ1-5, with D possibly being TRBD1 (6 bases). Germline assignment: CDR1 SNHLY and CDR2 FYNNEI. The CDR3 has 14 amino acids. Trimming took off 7 bases at V and 3 bases at J, with 13 bases between the two ends. CDR3 DNA: TGTGCCAGCAAAGAGACAGGTCCCAATCAGCCCCAGCATTTT. This gives the protein CASKETGPNQPQHF.